Reported below is one T cell receptor beta chain. This clonotype was found a few times. Its antigen specificity is not known. No base quality values were provided; no much bigger clone lies one nucleotide off. The receptor library was made with RT-PCR. The instrument given in TCRdb is Illumina HiSeq 2500. TCRdb passed the public sequencing reads through fastp at Q25 and MiXCR, retaining productive beta sequences. Here each entry gathers all rows of one CDR3 protein and keeps the most common genes and DNA. Counted in this sample were 550,000 to 650,000 distinct CDR3 sequences; roughly 10% of them appeared once. Roughly a tenth of the sample is in the top ten clones. According to the germline V gene (reference sequence), CDR1 reads LNHNV and CDR2 reads YYDKDF. Relative to germline, V is missing 3 bases and J is missing 3 bases, with 2 bases of the junction outside any gene match. Inclusive of the bounding cysteine and phenylalanine, the CDR3 is 15 residues long. Of all the DNA, just the CDR3 is kept, 45 bases in frame from base 1.

This sample stems from a study of response to subunit inactivated influenza vaccine (dated by TCRdb to 2016 to 2019). Regarding the study in general: To follow how T cells responded to a trivalent subunit inactivated influenza vaccine, the researchers relied on deep quantitative profiling of the T cell receptor repertoire. Overall study results and their limits: It was suggested by the authors that each seasonal influenza vaccination may recruit only a limited number of new T cells.

Sequenced here: PBMCs from blood, sampled on the day of vaccination. This receptor was obtained from a man aged 50-59 years who received an inactivated influenza vaccine. Donor details come from another sample of the same person, matched by shared clones. The chain links TRBV15 with TRBJ2-1, with 10 middle bases fitting TRBD2. The DNA reads TGTGCCACCAGCAGTGGACTAGCGGACTACAATGAGCAGTTCTTC. Its amino acids are CATSSGLADYNEQFF.